This TCR beta chain was identified in a study of cytomegalovirus exposure and HLA in healthy donors. Findings of the study overall: TCR beta V- and J-gene trimming was later associated with a missense DCLRE1C variant.

Primers: 60 Vbeta forward and 13 Jbeta reverse. Generated by immunoSEQ multiplex PCR, the TCRdb table keeps only in-frame clones and is missing some. Here the sample spans about 100,000 clones, around four fifths being singletons. A word on this clone: Antigen specificity is unknown.

Germline trimming cut 6 bases from V and 5 bases from J; bases unmatched to any gene: 8. Germline lookup yields CDR1 MDHEN and CDR2 SYDVKM. The CDR3 runs to 14 residues. Source material: PBMCs. The chain recombines TRBV28 with TRBJ2-5; TRBD2 matches 8 bases. This clonotype originated in a woman aged 60 to 75 in good health and CMV-seronegative. The CDR3 region has the DNA TGTGCCAGCAGCTCAGCGGGAGCTCACGAGACCCAGTACTTC. As protein: CASSSAGAHETQYF.